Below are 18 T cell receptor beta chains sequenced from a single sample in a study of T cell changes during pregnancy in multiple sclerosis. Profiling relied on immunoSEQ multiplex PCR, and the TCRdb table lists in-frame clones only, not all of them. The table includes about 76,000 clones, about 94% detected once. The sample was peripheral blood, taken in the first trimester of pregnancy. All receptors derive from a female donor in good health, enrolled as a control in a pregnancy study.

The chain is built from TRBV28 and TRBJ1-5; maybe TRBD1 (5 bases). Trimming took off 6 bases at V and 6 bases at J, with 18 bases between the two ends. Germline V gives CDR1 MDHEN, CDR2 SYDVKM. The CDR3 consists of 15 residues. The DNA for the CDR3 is TGTGCCAGCAGCGCTATGGGGGGGTTTGGTCAGCCCCAGCATTTT. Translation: CASSAMGGFGQPQHF.

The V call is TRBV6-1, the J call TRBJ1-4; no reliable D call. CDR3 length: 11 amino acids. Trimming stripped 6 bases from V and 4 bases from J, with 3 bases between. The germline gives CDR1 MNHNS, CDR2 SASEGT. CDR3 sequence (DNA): TGTGCCAGCAGCAATAATGAAAAACTGTTTTTT. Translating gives CASSNNEKLFF.

CDR3 DNA sequence: TGTGCCAGCAGCTTGGCCAGTATCTATGGCTACACCTTC. Its translation: CASSLASIYGYTF. The chain recombines TRBV5-4 with TRBJ1-2, with no clear D. The CDR3 length is 13 residues. Germline V gene lookup returns CDR1 SGHNT and CDR2 YYREEE (reference sequence). The V gene lost 0 bases and the J gene lost 4 bases, with 7 bases spanning the gap. Looking up the rest from reference TRBV5-4 and TRBJ1-2 gives the full variable domain: ETGVTQSPTHLIKTRGQQVTLRCSSQSGHNTVSWYQQALGQGPQFIFQYYREEENGRGNFPPRFSGLQFPNYSSELNVNALELDDSALYLCASSLASIYGYTFGSGTRLTVV.

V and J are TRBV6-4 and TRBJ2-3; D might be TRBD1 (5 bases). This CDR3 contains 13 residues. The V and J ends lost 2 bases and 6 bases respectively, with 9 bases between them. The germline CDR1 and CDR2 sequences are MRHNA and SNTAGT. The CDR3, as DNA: TGTGCCAGCAGTGACAGGGGATCGGATACGCAGTATTTT. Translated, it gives CASSDRGSDTQYF.

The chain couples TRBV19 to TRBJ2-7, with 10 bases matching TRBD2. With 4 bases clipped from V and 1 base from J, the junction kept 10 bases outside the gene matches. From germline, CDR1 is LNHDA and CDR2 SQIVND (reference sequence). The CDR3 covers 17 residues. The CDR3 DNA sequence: TGTGCCAGTAGTAGGGGACTAGCGAGGTTTAAGTCCTACGAGCAGTACTTC. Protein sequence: CASSRGLARFKSYEQYF.

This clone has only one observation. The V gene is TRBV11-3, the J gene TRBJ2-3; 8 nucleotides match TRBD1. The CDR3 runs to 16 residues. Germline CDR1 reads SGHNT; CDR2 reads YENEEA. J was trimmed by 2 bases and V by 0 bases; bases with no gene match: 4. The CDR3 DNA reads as TGTGCCAGCAGCTTAGACACAGGGGGGAACACAGATACGCAGTATTTT. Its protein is CASSLDTGGNTDTQYF.

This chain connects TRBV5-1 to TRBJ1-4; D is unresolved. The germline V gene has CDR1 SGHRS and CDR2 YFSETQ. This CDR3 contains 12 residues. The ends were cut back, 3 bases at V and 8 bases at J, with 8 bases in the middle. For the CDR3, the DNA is TGCGCCAGCAGCTGGCCGGGGGAAAAACTGTTTTTT. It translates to CASSWPGEKLFF.

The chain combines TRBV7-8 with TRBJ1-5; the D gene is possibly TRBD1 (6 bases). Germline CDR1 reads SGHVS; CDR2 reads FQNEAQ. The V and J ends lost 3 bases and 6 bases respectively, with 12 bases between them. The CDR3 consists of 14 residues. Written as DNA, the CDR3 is TGTGCCAGCAGCTTCACAGGGACCGGTCAGCCCCAGCATTTT. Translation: CASSFTGTGQPQHF.

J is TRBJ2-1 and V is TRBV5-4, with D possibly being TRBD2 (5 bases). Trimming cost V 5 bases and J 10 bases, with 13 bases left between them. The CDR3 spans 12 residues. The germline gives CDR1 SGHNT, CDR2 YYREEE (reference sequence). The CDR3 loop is CASRFSGGEQFF. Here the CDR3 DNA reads TGTGCCAGCAGATTCTCCGGAGGCGAGCAGTTCTTC. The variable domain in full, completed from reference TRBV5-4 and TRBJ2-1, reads ETGVTQSPTHLIKTRGQQVTLRCSSQSGHNTVSWYQQALGQGPQFIFQYYREEENGRGNFPPRFSGLQFPNYSSELNVNALELDDSALYLCASRFSGGEQFFGPGTRLTVL.

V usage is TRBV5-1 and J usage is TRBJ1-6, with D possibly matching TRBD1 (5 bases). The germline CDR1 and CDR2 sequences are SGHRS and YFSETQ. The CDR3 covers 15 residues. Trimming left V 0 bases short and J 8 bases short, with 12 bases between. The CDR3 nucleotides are TGCGCCAGCAGCTTGGTCTATGGGGCGGATTCACCCCTCCACTTT. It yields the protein CASSLVYGADSPLHF.

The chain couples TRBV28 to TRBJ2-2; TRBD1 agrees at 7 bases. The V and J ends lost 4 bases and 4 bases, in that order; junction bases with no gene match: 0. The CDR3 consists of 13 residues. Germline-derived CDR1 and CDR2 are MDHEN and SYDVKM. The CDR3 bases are TGTGCCAGCAGTTGGACAGGCACCGGGGAGCTGTTTTTT. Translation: CASSWTGTGELFF.

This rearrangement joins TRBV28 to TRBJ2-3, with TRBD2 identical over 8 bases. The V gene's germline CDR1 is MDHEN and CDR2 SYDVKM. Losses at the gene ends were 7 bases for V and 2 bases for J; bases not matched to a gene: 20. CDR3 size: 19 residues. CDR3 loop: CASKPPGWGSGTYTDTQYF. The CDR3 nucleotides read TGTGCCAGCAAACCTCCAGGATGGGGTAGCGGGACCTACACAGATACGCAGTATTTT.

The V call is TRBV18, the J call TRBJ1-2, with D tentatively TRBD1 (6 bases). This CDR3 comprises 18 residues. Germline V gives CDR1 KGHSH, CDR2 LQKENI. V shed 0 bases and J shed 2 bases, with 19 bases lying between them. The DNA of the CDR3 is TGTGCCAGCTCACCACCATCTTCTTATGGGACACAGAACTATGGCTACACCTTC. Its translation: CASSPPSSYGTQNYGYTF.

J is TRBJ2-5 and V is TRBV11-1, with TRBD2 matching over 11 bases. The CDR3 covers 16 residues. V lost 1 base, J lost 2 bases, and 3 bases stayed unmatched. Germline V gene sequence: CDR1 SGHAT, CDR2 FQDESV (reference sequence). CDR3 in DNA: TGTGCCAGCAGCTTAGAGGGACTAGCGGCTCAAGAGACCCAGTACTTC. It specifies CASSLEGLAAQETQYF.

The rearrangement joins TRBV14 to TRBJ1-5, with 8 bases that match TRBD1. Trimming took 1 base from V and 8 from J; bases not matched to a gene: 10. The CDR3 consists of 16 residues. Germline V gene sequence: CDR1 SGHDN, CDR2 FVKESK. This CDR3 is CASSQVALDRDKPQHF. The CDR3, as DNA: TGTGCCAGCAGCCAAGTAGCACTGGACAGGGATAAGCCCCAGCATTTT.

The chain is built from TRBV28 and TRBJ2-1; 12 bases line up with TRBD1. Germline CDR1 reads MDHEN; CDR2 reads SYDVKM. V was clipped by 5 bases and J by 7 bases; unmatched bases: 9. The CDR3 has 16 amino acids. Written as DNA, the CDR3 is TGTGCCAGCAGTGTCGCCGGGACAGGGGGCACGAATGAGCAGTTCTTC. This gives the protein CASSVAGTGGTNEQFF.

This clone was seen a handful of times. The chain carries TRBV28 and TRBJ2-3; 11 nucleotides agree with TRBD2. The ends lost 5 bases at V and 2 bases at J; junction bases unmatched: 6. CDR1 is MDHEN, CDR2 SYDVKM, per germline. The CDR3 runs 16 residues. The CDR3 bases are TGTGCCAGCAGTAAAAGGACTAGCGGGTTCACAGATACGCAGTATTTT. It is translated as CASSKRTSGFTDTQYF.

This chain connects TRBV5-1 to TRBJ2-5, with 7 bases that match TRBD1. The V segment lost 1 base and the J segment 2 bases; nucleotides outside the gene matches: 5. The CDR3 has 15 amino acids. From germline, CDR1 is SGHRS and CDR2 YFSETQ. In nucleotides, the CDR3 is TGCGCCAGCAGCTTGTACAGGGGTGAACAAGAGACCCAGTACTTC. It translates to CASSLYRGEQETQYF.